This TCR beta chain was documented in a study of cytomegalovirus exposure and HLA in healthy donors. Amplification used 60 Vbeta primers and 13 Jbeta primers. The protocol was immunoSEQ multiplex PCR, while the TCRdb copy is restricted to in-frame clones and leaves out a portion. Of some 180,000 clones detected, around 80% appear once; the ten largest clones hold approximately 1.3%. The CDR3 extends over 18 amino acids. The V end lost 0 bases, the J end lost 1 base, and 15 bases lay between the germline ends. CDR1 is MGHRA and CDR2 is YSYEKL in the germline V gene. The clonotype was recovered from a girl aged 10 to 17 in good health and CMV-seropositive. The rearrangement uses TRBV4-1 and TRBJ1-4, with D possibly matching TRBD1 (5 bases). Sequencing used PBMCs. DNA for the CDR3: TGCGCCAGCAGCCAAGAGCCGGGACTCCGGATAACTAATGAAAAACTGTTTTTT. Translation: CASSQEPGLRITNEKLFF.